Listed below are T cell receptor beta chains from one sample, sequenced in a study of blood T cell repertoires in COVID-19. The table came from immunoSEQ multiplex PCR; TCRdb's copy has only in-frame clones and leaves some out. The sample records around 430,000 clones, more than 75% being singletons. Sequenced sample: PBMCs or T cells enriched from blood (not recorded which). Every receptor here comes from a woman between 45 and 60 years old who had recovered from COVID-19. CDR3s include the opening cysteine and the closing phenylalanine or tryptophan. The D gene is left open where the match is weak. The listing skips clone size in some rows; elsewhere it reads once, few, many or a size class.

j_gene | d_gene | abundance | v_gene | CDR3aa | CDR3nt
TRBJ1-4 | NA | few | TRBV6-5 | CASSSSTTNEKLFF | TGTGCCAGCTCCTCCTCTACAACTAATGAAAAACTGTTTTTT
TRBJ1-2 | NA | NA | TRBV20-1 | CSVRGGYTF | TGCAGTGTAAGGGGTGGCTACACCTTC
TRBJ1-5 | NA | NA | TRBV4-1 | CASSQARNQPQHF | TGCGCCAGCAGCCAGGCCAGGAATCAGCCCCAGCATTTT
TRBJ2-1 | NA | NA | TRBV28 | CASSDNNEQFF | TGTGCCAGCAGTGACAACAATGAGCAGTTCTTC
TRBJ2-1 | TRBD1 | NA | TRBV6-6 | CASSFRQGEGNEQFF | TGTGCCAGCAGTTTCCGACAGGGGGAGGGCAATGAGCAGTTCTTC
TRBJ1-6 | TRBD1 | NA | TRBV28 | CASSDDRGSSIYNSPLHF | TGTGCCAGCAGTGATGACAGGGGGTCTTCAATCTATAATTCACCCCTCCACTTT
TRBJ2-7 | TRBD2 | NA | TRBV19 | CASNTGTSGYEQYF | TGTGCCAGTAACACCGGGACTAGCGGCTACGAGCAGTACTTC
TRBJ1-1 | TRBD1 | NA | TRBV30 | CAWGDRGVLTEAFF | TGTGCCTGGGGGGACAGGGGGGTGCTCACTGAAGCTTTCTTT
TRBJ1-5 | TRBD1 | once | TRBV19 | CASSTIGQGRQPQHF | TGTGCCAGTAGTACCATTGGACAGGGTCGACAGCCCCAGCATTTT
TRBJ1-5 | NA | NA | TRBV7-2 | CASSLRPPLGAYQPQHF | TGTGCCAGCAGCCTCAGGCCCCCTCTGGGAGCCTATCAGCCCCAGCATTTT
TRBJ2-5 | NA | NA | TRBV24-1 | CATSDLGTLETQYF | TGTGCCACCAGTGACCTAGGGACTCTCGAGACCCAGTACTTC
TRBJ1-1 | TRBD1 | NA | TRBV7-2 | CASRLGTVTEAFF | TGTGCCAGCAGACTCGGGACAGTTACTGAAGCTTTCTTT
TRBJ1-2 | NA | NA | TRBV6-5 | CASSYWGGDANYGYTF | TGTGCCAGCAGTTACTGGGGGGGAGACGCTAACTATGGCTACACCTTC
TRBJ1-6 | NA | NA | TRBV28 | CASKRGLANSPLHF | TGTGCCAGCAAGAGGGGACTGGCAAATTCACCCCTCCACTTT
TRBJ2-1 | TRBD2 | NA | TRBV9 | CASSVVSGGDNEQFF | TGTGCCAGCAGCGTAGTTAGCGGGGGGGACAATGAGCAGTTCTTC
TRBJ1-2 | TRBD1 | NA | TRBV7-2 | CASSQGAGIPYGYTF | TGTGCCAGCAGCCAGGGGGCAGGTATACCCTATGGCTACACCTTC
TRBJ2-2 | NA | NA | TRBV19 | CASSTTDSPTGELFF | TGTGCCAGTAGTACCACGGACAGTCCCACCGGGGAGCTGTTTTTT
TRBJ1-5 | TRBD1 | NA | TRBV19 | CASSRTGGSNQPQHF | TGTGCCAGTAGTCGGACAGGGGGGTCCAATCAGCCCCAGCATTTT
TRBJ1-3 | NA | NA | TRBV5-4 | CASSLMTLTGNTIYF | TGTGCCAGCAGCTTAATGACACTTACTGGAAACACCATATATTTT
TRBJ1-2 | NA | NA | TRBV19 | CASSNRTVYYGYTF | TGTGCCAGTAGTAATAGGACAGTTTACTATGGCTACACCTTC
TRBJ1-5 | NA | NA | TRBV19 | CASSIDYRDKITNQPQHF | TGTGCCAGTAGTATAGATTACAGAGACAAGATAACTAATCAGCCCCAGCATTTT
TRBJ1-4 | NA | NA | TRBV4-3 | CASSPSDVGKLFF | TGCGCCAGCAGCCCTAGTGACGTCGGAAAACTGTTTTTT
TRBJ2-5 | NA | NA | TRBV4-1 | CASSQDGGGAVETQYF | TGCGCCAGCAGCCAAGATGGAGGGGGGGCCGTGGAGACCCAGTACTTC
TRBJ1-4 | TRBD1 | NA | TRBV5-1 | CASSPLGTGGNEKLFF | TGCGCCAGCAGCCCGCTTGGGACAGGCGGGAATGAAAAACTGTTTTTT
TRBJ1-2 | NA | NA | TRBV3-1/TRBV3-2 | CASSQDSRGRYGYTF | TGTGCCAGCAGCCAAGACTCAAGGGGCCGATATGGCTACACCTTC
TRBJ1-1 | TRBD1 | NA | TRBV7-9 | CASSRRDRGTEAFF | TGTGCCAGCAGCAGACGGGACAGGGGTACTGAAGCTTTCTTT
TRBJ1-5 | NA | NA | TRBV5-8 | CASSLPTGFLTRQPQHF | TGTGCCAGCAGCTTACCGACAGGATTTCTCACGCGTCAGCCCCAGCATTTT
TRBJ2-3 | NA | NA | TRBV9 | CASSVTTGATDTQYF | TGTGCCAGCAGCGTTACGACTGGCGCCACAGATACGCAGTATTTT
TRBJ1-2 | NA | NA | TRBV27 | CASSLKSRPSSGYGYTF | TGTGCCAGCAGTTTAAAGTCACGGCCGTCCTCGGGATATGGCTACACCTTC
TRBJ2-7 | NA | NA | TRBV6-2/TRBV6-3 | CASSYLLMGFSSYEQYF | TGTGCCAGCAGTTACCTTTTAATGGGCTTTAGCTCCTACGAGCAGTACTTC
TRBJ2-2 | NA | NA | TRBV10-3 | CATGEQVGELFF | TGTGCCACGGGGGAACAGGTCGGGGAGCTGTTTTTT
TRBJ1-2 | NA | NA | TRBV5-6 | CASSAQLTPGTPYGYTF | TGTGCCAGCAGCGCTCAGCTAACACCGGGAACTCCCTATGGCTACACCTTC
TRBJ1-1 | NA | few | TRBV5-1 | CASRAYSLNTEAFF | TGCGCCAGCAGAGCCTATTCTTTGAACACTGAAGCTTTCTTT
TRBJ2-3 | TRBD1 | NA | TRBV11-3 | CASSSGTGSTDTQYF | TGTGCCAGCAGCTCGGGGACAGGCAGCACAGATACGCAGTATTTT
TRBJ2-3 | TRBD2 | NA | TRBV3-1/TRBV3-2 | CASSQVTFAGGPTQYF | TGTGCCAGCAGCCAAGTAACGTTTGCGGGGGGGCCTACGCAGTATTTT
TRBJ2-3 | TRBD1 | NA | TRBV27 | CASSLDRAYLSTDTQYF | TGTGCCAGCAGTTTGGACAGGGCTTATCTTAGCACAGATACGCAGTATTTT
TRBJ2-7 | TRBD1 | NA | TRBV5-1 | CASSFTTGTATPYEQYF | TGCGCCAGCAGTTTTACTACCGGGACAGCCACCCCCTACGAGCAGTACTTC
TRBJ2-7 | NA | NA | TRBV10-3 | CAISESTGNRYEQYF | TGTGCCATCAGTGAGTCAACAGGGAATAGGTACGAGCAGTACTTC
TRBJ2-7 | TRBD1 | NA | TRBV4-1 | CASSLTGTGANEQYF | TGCGCCAGCAGCTTAACCGGGACAGGGGCTAACGAGCAGTACTTC
TRBJ1-2 | NA | NA | TRBV4-3 | CASSQDSLPGYTF | TGCGCCAGCAGCCAAGATTCCCTCCCTGGCTACACCTTC
TRBJ1-3 | TRBD1 | NA | TRBV5-1 | CASSPETGTRNTIYF | TGCGCCAGCAGCCCCGAGACAGGGACGAGAAACACCATATATTTT
TRBJ1-1 | NA | few | TRBV5-1 | CASSPHGGGTEAFF | TGCGCCAGCAGCCCACATGGGGGAGGCACTGAAGCTTTCTTT